This T cell receptor beta chain comes out of a study of cytomegalovirus exposure and HLA in healthy donors. The PCR employed 60 Vbeta primers together with 13 Jbeta primers. Sequenced by immunoSEQ multiplex PCR; TCRdb stores in-frame clones only, minus some. The table shows about 180,000 clones, with about four fifths occurring only once. Per the germline V gene, CDR1 is LNHDA and CDR2 is SQIVND (reference sequence). J gave up 3 bases and V 5 bases, and 5 bases lay outside the gene matches. This CDR3 has 15 amino acids. This chain links TRBV19 with TRBJ2-1; TRBD2 matches 9 bases. The sequenced sample consisted of PBMCs. This TCR was recovered from a young woman in good health and CMV-seronegative. The CDR3 nucleotides are TGTGCCAGTAGTCCTAGCGGGGCGAACTACAATGAGCAGTTCTTC. Amino acids: CASSPSGANYNEQFF.